Listed below are T cell receptor beta chains from one sample, sequenced in a study of blood T cell repertoires in COVID-19. The assay was immunoSEQ multiplex PCR, and TCRdb's table has in-frame clones only and misses some. The profile covers under 200,000 clones, with 81% appearing a single time and roughly 5.7% taken by the ten largest. Sequenced sample: PBMCs or T cells enriched from blood (not recorded which). These receptors came from a woman in her thirties or forties with acute COVID-19. Both conserved end residues are part of each CDR3. Fields, in order: clone size, V gene, CDR3 protein. Size values are once, few and many counts, or a class for expanded clones, and some rows have none.

size: NA; V: TRBV5-4; CDR3: CASSLEGSGELFF
size: NA; V: TRBV4-1; CDR3: CASSHSSPEYNEQFF
size: NA; V: TRBV25-1; CDR3: CASSEDARGPPYGYTF
size: NA; V: TRBV25-1; CDR3: CASGHSLNPGELFF
size: NA; V: TRBV5-5; CDR3: CASSLAGATEAFF
size: NA; V: TRBV18; CDR3: CASSPGGRSHYGYTF
size: NA; V: TRBV5-1; CDR3: CASSLDRETYGYTF
size: NA; V: TRBV28; CDR3: CASSQRLGVNTGELFF
size: few; V: TRBV5-1; CDR3: CASSLAEGQDGYTF
size: NA; V: TRBV27; CDR3: CASSFSTGGPYEQYF
size: NA; V: TRBV19; CDR3: CASSKRQGVSYNEQFF
size: NA; V: TRBV5-1; CDR3: CASSRDRGLSNEKLFF
size: NA; V: TRBV27; CDR3: CASSLGTGREAFF
size: NA; V: TRBV2; CDR3: CASSEALGGDGYTF
size: few; V: TRBV12-5; CDR3: CASGLVRGEAFF
size: NA; V: TRBV5-1; CDR3: CASSFDSYNEQFF
size: NA; V: TRBV7-2; CDR3: CASSLGLTVETQYF
size: NA; V: TRBV27; CDR3: CASSPGGLTGELFF
size: NA; V: TRBV5-6; CDR3: CASSLAGGTRTDIQYF
size: NA; V: TRBV11-3; CDR3: CASSLWQGHGYTF
size: NA; V: TRBV9; CDR3: CASSPLGMDQETQYF
size: NA; V: TRBV3-1/TRBV3-2; CDR3: CASSLAGSSYNEQFF
size: NA; V: TRBV5-1; CDR3: CASSPGLEDGELFF
size: few; V: TRBV6-5; CDR3: CASTTPDRGKNEQYF
size: NA; V: TRBV5-1; CDR3: CASSLAPGLNEQFF
size: NA; V: TRBV28; CDR3: CASSFEGLTGVMSGYGYTF
size: NA; V: TRBV5-6; CDR3: CASSFFSTGIDYGYTF
size: once; V: TRBV13; CDR3: CASSLGTFRGEQFF
size: NA; V: TRBV7-8; CDR3: CASSLVGTGAIEAFF
size: NA; V: TRBV9; CDR3: CASSVLPGETQYF
size: NA; V: TRBV6-5; CDR3: CASEIDGENIQYF
size: NA; V: TRBV30; CDR3: CAWTTRWGREGNTIYF
size: once; V: TRBV3-1/TRBV3-2; CDR3: CASSLPGQGNTEAFF
size: once; V: TRBV18; CDR3: CASSPRTESNTEAFF
size: NA; V: TRBV13; CDR3: CASSSPSGSIYNEQFF
size: NA; V: TRBV18; CDR3: CASSPYSQGQGNQPQHF
size: NA; V: TRBV28; CDR3: CASSLGLPGEAFF
size: few; V: TRBV2; CDR3: CASSPYRGRDYGYTF
size: NA; V: TRBV7-8; CDR3: CASSPPGVSSYNEQFF
size: once; V: TRBV29-1; CDR3: CSVEGLAGDGETQYF
size: NA; V: TRBV27; CDR3: CASSLNPGTYEQYF
size: NA; V: TRBV7-9; CDR3: CASSLSTFGQGGDGYTF